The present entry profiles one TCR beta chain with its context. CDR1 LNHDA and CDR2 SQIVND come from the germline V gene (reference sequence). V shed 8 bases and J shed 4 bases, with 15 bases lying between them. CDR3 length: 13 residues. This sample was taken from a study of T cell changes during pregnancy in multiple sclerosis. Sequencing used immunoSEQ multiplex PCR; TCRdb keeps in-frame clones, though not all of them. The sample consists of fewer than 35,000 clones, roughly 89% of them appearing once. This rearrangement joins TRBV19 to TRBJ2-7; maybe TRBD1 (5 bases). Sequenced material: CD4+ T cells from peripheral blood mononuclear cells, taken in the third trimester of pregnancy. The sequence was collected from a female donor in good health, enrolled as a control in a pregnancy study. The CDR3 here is CASGRSREYEQYF. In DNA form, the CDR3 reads TGTGCCAGTGGCAGAAGCAGGGAATACGAGCAGTACTTC.